These 12 T cell receptor beta chains came from one sample sequenced in a study of cytomegalovirus exposure and HLA in healthy donors. Sequenced by immunoSEQ multiplex PCR; TCRdb stores in-frame clones only, minus some. Found here are 100,000 to 150,000 clones, 75% to 90% of them singletons; the top ten hold approximately 1.1%. Source material: PBMCs. These receptors were obtained from a woman between 18 and 30 years old in good health and CMV-seronegative.

The chain couples TRBV28 to TRBJ1-1; no firm D call. Trimming pared 7 bases from V and 5 bases from J, leaving 8 bases between. Germline CDR1 and CDR2: MDHEN and SYDVKM. CDR3 length equals 11 residues. The CDR3 sequence is CASTGGTEAFF. The CDR3 coding sequence is TGTGCCAGCACGGGAGGTACTGAAGCTTTCTTT.

This clone was seen more than once but under ten times. This sequence joins TRBV4-2 and TRBJ2-1; the D gene is possibly TRBD2 (6 bases). V was pared by 0 bases and J by 14 bases, with 14 bases between. The CDR3 contains 13 residues. CDR1 and CDR2 from the germline V gene are LGHNA and YNFKEQ. The CDR3 DNA sequence: TGTGCCAGCAGCCAAGATAAGGGACTTCAGAAGTTCTTC. Translating it yields CASSQDKGLQKFF.

The chain joins TRBV10-2 to TRBJ2-1; D remains ambiguous. Trimming shortened V by 2 bases and J by 8 bases, and 19 bases separated the two germline ends. This CDR3 is 16 amino acids long. In germline, CDR1 is WSHSY, CDR2 SAAADI. The CDR3 protein is CASSEIGPRRVDEQFF. DNA for the CDR3: TGCGCCAGCAGTGAGATTGGTCCGCGGCGCGTGGATGAGCAGTTCTTC.

The chain couples TRBV6-6 to TRBJ2-1; D uncertain. The CDR3 length is 11 residues. The V end lost 5 bases, the J end lost 7 bases, and 6 bases lay between the germline ends. In germline, CDR1 is MNHNY, CDR2 SVGAGI (reference sequence). The CDR3 sequence is CASSTQNEQFF. The CDR3 nucleotides are TGTGCCAGCAGTACTCAAAATGAGCAGTTCTTC.

The chain employs TRBV23-1 and TRBJ1-1; D unclear. TRBV23-1 qualifies as an ORF whose function is uncertain. The CDR3 loop spans 13 amino acids. Trimming shortened V by 4 bases and J by 6 bases, and 12 bases separated the two germline ends. In DNA form, the CDR3 reads TGCGCCAGCAGTCGGGGTGAGGAGGCTGAAGCTTTCTTT. Translating it yields CASSRGEEAEAFF.

The chain employs TRBV30 and TRBJ1-4; maybe TRBD1 (6 bases). V was shortened by 3 bases and J by 5 bases, with 19 bases between the two germline ends. The CDR3 consists of 16 residues. Germline V CDR1 and CDR2: GTSNPN, SVGIG (reference sequence). For the CDR3, the DNA is TGTGCCTGGAGCTTAGGGACCGCAGGGGAGAATGAAAAACTGTTTTTT. Translation: CAWSLGTAGENEKLFF.

This chain uses TRBV6-1 with TRBJ2-7, with unresolved D. CDR1 and CDR2 (germline): MNHNS, SASEGT. The CDR3 covers 14 residues. Trimming pared 4 bases from V and 3 bases from J, leaving 13 bases between. The CDR3 sequence: CASSVTVTDYEQYF. The CDR3 region has the DNA TGTGCCAGCAGTGTGACTGTAACCGACTACGAGCAGTACTTC.

The chain joins TRBV18 to TRBJ2-7; 11 bases fit TRBD2. Trimming cost V 0 bases and J 7 bases; bases outside gene matches: 11. Germline V gene data show CDR1 as KGHSH and CDR2 as LQKENI. The CDR3 covers 17 residues. The CDR3: CASSPPGLAGPSREQYF. The CDR3 bases are TGTGCCAGCTCACCACCAGGACTAGCGGGTCCCTCGAGGGAGCAGTACTTC.

V usage is TRBV6-1 and J usage is TRBJ2-7, with D perhaps matching TRBD1 (6 bases). Trimming cost V 2 bases and J 0 bases, with 11 bases left between them. The CDR3 is 15 residues long. CDR1 is MNHNS, CDR2 SASEGT, per germline. The CDR3: CASSENTGSSYEQYV. The CDR3 coding sequence is TGTGCCAGCAGTGAAAACACAGGGAGCTCCTACGAGCAGTACGTC.

This chain uses TRBV4-1 with TRBJ1-4; D perhaps matches TRBD1 (5 bases). The CDR3 contains 16 residues. V gave up 3 bases and J gave up 4 bases, with 15 bases separating them. The germline gives CDR1 MGHRA, CDR2 YSYEKL. CDR3 loop: CASSHSRGGINEKLFF. In DNA, the CDR3 is TGCGCCAGCAGCCACTCCCGGGGGGGGATTAATGAAAAACTGTTTTTT.

The V call is TRBV30, the J call TRBJ2-3; 7 nucleotides align to TRBD1. The CDR3 has 12 amino acids. With 5 bases clipped from V and 6 bases from J, the junction kept 5 bases outside the gene matches. The germline gives CDR1 GTSNPN, CDR2 SVGIG (reference sequence). This CDR3 is CAWGQASDTQYF. The CDR3 DNA reads TGTGCCTGGGGACAGGCATCCGATACGCAGTATTTT.

The chain uses TRBV19 and TRBJ2-1, with 9 bases aligning to TRBD2. This CDR3 comprises 14 residues. Trimming took 6 bases from V and 10 from J; bases not matched to a gene: 10. The germline V gene encodes CDR1 LNHDA and CDR2 SQIVND (reference sequence). The CDR3 loop is CASRGASGKREQFF. The DNA for the CDR3 is TGTGCCAGTAGGGGGGCTAGCGGGAAAAGGGAGCAGTTCTTC.